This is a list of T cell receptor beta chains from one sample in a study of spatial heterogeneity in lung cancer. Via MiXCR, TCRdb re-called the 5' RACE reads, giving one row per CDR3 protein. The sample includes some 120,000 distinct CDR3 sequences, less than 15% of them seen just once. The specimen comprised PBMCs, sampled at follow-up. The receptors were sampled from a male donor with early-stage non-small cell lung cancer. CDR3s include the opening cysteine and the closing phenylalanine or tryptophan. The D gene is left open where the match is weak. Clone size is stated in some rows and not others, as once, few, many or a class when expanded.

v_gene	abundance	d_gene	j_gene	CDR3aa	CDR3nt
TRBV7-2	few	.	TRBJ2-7	CASSYGISYEQYF	TGTGCCAGCAGTTACGGGATCTCCTACGAGCAGTACTTC
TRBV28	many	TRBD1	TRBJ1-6	CASRTGQGIVTPLHF	TGTGCCAGCAGGACGGGACAGGGGATCGTTACACCCCTCCACTTT
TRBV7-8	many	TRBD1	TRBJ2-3	CASSLDRGRGDTQYF	TGTGCCAGCAGCCTCGACAGGGGGCGTGGAGATACGCAGTATTTT
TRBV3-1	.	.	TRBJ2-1	CASSQDPQGNEQFF	TGTGCCAGCAGCCAAGATCCCCAGGGGAATGAGCAGTTCTTC
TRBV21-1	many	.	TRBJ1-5	CASSEQTGQGRVSNQPQHF	TGTGCCAGCAGCGAACAAACCGGACAGGGGAGGGTGAGCAATCAGCCCCAGCATTTT
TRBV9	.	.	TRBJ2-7	CASSAGTHYEQYF	TGTGCCAGCAGCGCCGGGACACACTACGAGCAGTACTTC
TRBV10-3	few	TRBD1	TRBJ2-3	CAGRDRETDTQYF	TGTGCCGGTCGGGACAGGGAAACAGATACGCAGTATTTT
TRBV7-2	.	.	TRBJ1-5	CASSLALKGQPQHF	TGTGCCAGCAGCTTAGCGCTAAAGGGGCAGCCCCAGCATTTT
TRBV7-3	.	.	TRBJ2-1	CASSRNRDYNEQFF	TGTGCCAGCAGCAGAAACAGGGACTACAATGAGCAGTTCTTC
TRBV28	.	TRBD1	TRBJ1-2	CASSSTGVNYGYTF	TGTGCCAGCAGTTCCACAGGGGTAAACTATGGCTACACCTTC
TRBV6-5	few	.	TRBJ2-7	CASTGGTGSSYEQYF	TGTGCCAGCACCGGAGGCACAGGGTCATCCTACGAGCAGTACTTC
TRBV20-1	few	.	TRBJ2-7	CSARAGSEQYF	TGCAGTGCTAGAGCAGGATCCGAGCAGTACTTC
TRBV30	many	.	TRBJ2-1	CAWRLGGLWEQFF	TGTGCCTGGAGGCTTGGGGGGCTCTGGGAGCAGTTCTTC
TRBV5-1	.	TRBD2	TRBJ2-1	CASSRGDEQFF	TGCGCCAGCAGCCGGGGGGATGAGCAGTTCTTC
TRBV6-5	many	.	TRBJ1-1	CASSYSKFSSLAEAFF	TGTGCCAGCAGTTACTCGAAATTCTCCAGCCTTGCTGAAGCTTTCTTT
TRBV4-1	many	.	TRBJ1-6	CASSQATENSPLHF	TGCGCCAGCAGCCAAGCGACAGAAAATTCACCCCTCCACTTT
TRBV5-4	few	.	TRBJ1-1	CASSLREGTEAFF	TGTGCCAGCAGCTTGCGAGAGGGCACTGAAGCTTTCTTT
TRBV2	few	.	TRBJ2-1	CASKWDVNNEQFF	TGTGCCAGCAAATGGGACGTCAACAATGAGCAGTTCTTC
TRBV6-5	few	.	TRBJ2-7	CASSLGRGYEQYF	TGTGCCAGCAGTCTGGGACGGGGCTACGAGCAGTACTTC
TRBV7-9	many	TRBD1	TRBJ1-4	CASSPSDRVNEKLFF	TGTGCCAGCAGCCCCTCGGACAGGGTTAATGAAAAACTGTTTTTT
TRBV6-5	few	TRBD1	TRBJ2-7	CASSYSAPGTGAYEQYF	TGTGCCAGCAGTTACTCAGCACCCGGGACAGGGGCCTACGAGCAGTACTTC
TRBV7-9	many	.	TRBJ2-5	CASSLVEVGTQYF	TGTGCCAGCAGCCTTGTGGAGGTCGGGACCCAGTACTTC
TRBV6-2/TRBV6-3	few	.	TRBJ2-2	CASSPRGGQNTGELFF	TGTGCCAGCAGTCCCCGCGGGGGCCAGAACACCGGGGAGCTGTTTTTT
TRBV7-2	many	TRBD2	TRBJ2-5	CASSLGGSGEETQYF	TGTGCCAGCAGCTTAGGGGGTAGCGGGGAAGAGACCCAGTACTTC
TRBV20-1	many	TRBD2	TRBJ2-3	CSAVRTSGGDTDTQYF	TGCAGTGCCGTTAGGACTAGCGGGGGAGACACAGATACGCAGTATTTT
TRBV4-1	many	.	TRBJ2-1	CASSQGTGYNEQFF	TGCGCCAGCAGCCAAGGCACTGGCTACAATGAGCAGTTCTTC
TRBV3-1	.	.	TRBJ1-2	CASSIHPNYGYTF	TGTGCCAGCAGCATACATCCTAACTATGGCTACACCTTC
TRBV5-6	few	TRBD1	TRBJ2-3	CASSLVTGWTDTQYF	TGTGCCAGCAGCTTGGTGACAGGGTGGACAGATACGCAGTATTTT
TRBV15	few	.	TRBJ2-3	CATSLRAGDTQYF	TGTGCCACCAGCTTACGGGCCGGGGATACGCAGTATTTT
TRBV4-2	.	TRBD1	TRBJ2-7	CASSQEGQGAYEQYF	TGTGCCAGCAGCCAAGAAGGACAGGGGGCGTACGAGCAGTACTTC
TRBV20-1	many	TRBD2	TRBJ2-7	CSARENSYEQYF	TGCAGTGCGCGGGAGAATTCCTACGAGCAGTACTTC